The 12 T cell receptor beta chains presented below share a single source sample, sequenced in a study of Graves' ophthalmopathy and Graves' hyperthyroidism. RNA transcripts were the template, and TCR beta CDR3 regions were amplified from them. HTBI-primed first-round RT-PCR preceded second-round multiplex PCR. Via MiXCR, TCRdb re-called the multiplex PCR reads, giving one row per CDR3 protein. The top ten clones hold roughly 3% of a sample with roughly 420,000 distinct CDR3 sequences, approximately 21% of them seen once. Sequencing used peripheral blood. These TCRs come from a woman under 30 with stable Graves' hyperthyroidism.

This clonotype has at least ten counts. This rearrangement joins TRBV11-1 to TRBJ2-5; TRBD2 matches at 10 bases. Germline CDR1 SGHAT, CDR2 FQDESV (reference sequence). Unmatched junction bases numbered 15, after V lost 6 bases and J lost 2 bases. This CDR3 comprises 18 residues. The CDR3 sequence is CASSLWGSSGGLQETQYF. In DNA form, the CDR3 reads TGTGCCAGCAGTCTTTGGGGGTCTAGCGGGGGACTACAAGAGACCCAGTACTTC.

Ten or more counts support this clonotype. CDR3 protein: CASSPHEGTEAFF. The CDR3, as DNA: TGTGCCAGCTCACCGCACGAGGGTACTGAAGCTTTCTTT. The V gene is TRBV18, the J gene TRBJ1-1; D unclear. Trimming took 3 bases from V and 5 from J, leaving 10 bases between them. There are 13 residues in the CDR3. Germline V gives CDR1 KGHSH, CDR2 LQKENI.

This chain's CDR3 is CSVESPLSREQYF. The CDR3 DNA reads TGCAGCGTCGAAAGCCCCCTTTCGCGGGAGCAGTACTTC. The V gene is TRBV29-1, the J gene TRBJ2-7, with no clear D. Trimming removed 6 bases at V and 7 bases at J, with 19 bases between. The V gene's germline CDR1 is SQVTM and CDR2 ANQGSEA. The CDR3 covers 13 residues.

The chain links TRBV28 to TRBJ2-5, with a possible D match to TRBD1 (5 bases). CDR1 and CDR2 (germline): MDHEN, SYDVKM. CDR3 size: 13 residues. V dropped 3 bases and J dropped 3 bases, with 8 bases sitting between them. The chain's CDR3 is CASSFLDKETQYF. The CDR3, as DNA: TGTGCCAGCAGTTTTCTGGACAAAGAGACCCAGTACTTC.

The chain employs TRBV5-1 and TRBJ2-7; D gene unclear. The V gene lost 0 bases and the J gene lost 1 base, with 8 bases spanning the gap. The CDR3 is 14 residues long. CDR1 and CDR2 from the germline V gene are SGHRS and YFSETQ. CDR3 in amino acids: CASSLEARSYEQYF. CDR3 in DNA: TGCGCCAGCAGCTTGGAAGCGCGGTCCTACGAGCAGTACTTC.

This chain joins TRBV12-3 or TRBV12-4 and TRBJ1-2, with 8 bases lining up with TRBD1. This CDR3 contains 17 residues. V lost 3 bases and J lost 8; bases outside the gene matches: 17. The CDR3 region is CASSFPGAGQGGDGYTF. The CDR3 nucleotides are TGTGCCAGCAGTTTTCCAGGGGCAGGACAGGGAGGTGACGGCTACACCTTC.

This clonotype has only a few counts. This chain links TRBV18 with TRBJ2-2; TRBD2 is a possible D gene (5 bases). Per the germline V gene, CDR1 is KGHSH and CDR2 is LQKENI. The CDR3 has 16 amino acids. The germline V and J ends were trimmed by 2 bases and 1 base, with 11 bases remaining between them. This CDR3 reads CASSPNGVENTGELFF. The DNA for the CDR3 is TGTGCCAGCTCACCAAACGGGGTCGAGAACACCGGGGAGCTGTTTTTT.

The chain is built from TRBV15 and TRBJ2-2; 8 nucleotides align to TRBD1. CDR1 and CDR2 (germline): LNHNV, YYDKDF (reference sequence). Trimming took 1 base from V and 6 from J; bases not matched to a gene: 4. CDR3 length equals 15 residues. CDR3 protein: CATSRVQGAAGELFF. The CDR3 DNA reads TGTGCCACCAGCAGAGTCCAGGGGGCAGCCGGGGAGCTGTTTTTT.

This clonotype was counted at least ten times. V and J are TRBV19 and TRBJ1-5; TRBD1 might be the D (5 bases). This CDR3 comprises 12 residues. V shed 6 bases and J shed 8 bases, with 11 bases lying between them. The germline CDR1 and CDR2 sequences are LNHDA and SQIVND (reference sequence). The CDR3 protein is CASSEGTKPQHF. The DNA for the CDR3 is TGTGCCAGTAGCGAGGGGACGAAGCCCCAGCATTTT.

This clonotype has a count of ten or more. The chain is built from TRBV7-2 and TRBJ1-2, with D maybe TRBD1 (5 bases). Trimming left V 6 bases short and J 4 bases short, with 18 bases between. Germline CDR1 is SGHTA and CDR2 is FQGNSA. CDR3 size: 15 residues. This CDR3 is CASRTRQSNLYGYTF. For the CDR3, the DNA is TGTGCCAGCAGAACTAGACAGAGCAATCTCTATGGCTACACCTTC. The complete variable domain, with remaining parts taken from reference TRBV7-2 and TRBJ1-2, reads GAGVSQSPSNKVTEKGKDVELRCDPISGHTALYWYRQSLGQGLEFLIYFQGNSAPDKSGLPSDRFSAERTGGSVSTLTIQRTQQEDSAVYLCASRTRQSNLYGYTFGSGTRLTVV.

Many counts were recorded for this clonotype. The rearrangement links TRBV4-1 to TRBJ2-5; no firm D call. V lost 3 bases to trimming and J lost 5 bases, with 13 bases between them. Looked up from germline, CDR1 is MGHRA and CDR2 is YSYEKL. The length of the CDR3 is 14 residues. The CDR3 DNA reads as TGCGCCAGCAGCCACAGACTCGGGCGGGAGACCCAGTACTTC. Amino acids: CASSHRLGRETQYF.

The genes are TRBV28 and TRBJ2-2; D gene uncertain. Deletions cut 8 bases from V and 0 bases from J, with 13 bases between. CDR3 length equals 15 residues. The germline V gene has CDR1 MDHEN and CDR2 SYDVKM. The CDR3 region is CASAVAKTNTGELFF. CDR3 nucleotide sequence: TGTGCCAGCGCGGTCGCGAAGACGAACACCGGGGAGCTGTTTTTT.